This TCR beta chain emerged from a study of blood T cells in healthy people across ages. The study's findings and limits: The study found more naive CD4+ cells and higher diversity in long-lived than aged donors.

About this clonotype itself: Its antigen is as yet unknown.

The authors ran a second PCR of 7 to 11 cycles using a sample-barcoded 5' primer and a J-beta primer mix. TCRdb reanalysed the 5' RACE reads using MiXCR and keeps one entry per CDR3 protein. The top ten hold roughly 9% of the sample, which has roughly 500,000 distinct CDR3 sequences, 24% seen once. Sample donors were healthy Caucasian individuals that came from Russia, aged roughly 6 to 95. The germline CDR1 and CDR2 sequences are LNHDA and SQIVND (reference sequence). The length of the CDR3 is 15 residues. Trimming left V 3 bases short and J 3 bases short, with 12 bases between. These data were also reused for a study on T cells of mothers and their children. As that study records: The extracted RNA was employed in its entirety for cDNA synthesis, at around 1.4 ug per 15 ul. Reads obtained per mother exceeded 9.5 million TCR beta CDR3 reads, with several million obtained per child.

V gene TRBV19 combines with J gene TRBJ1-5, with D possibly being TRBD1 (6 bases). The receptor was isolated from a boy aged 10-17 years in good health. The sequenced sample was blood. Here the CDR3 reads CASSITSGANQPQHF. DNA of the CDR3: TGTGCCAGTAGTATTACTTCAGGGGCCAATCAGCCCCAGCATTTT.